These T cell receptor beta chains were read from a single sample in a study of T cell responses to AZD1222 COVID-19 vaccine. Profiling relied on immunoSEQ multiplex PCR, and the TCRdb table lists in-frame clones only, not all of them. This sample has around 76,000 clones, with 84% found just once. The material sequenced was peripheral blood, taken on day 0 of AZD1222 vaccination. These receptors were taken from an adult in good health. Each CDR3 is given with its conserved first and last residue. D genes are given only for firm matches. Clone size is not always given. Where it is, it says once, few, many or a class for expanded clones.

V gene	D gene	clone size	J gene	CDR3 DNA	CDR3 protein
TRBV2	NA	NA	TRBJ1-2	TGTGCCAGCAGTATGACGCTTTTCTATGGCTACACCTTC	CASSMTLFYGYTF
TRBV6-1	NA	NA	TRBJ2-1	TGTGCCAGCGTTAGGGGCGCCAACTACAATGAGCAGTTCTTC	CASVRGANYNEQFF
TRBV6-5	NA	NA	TRBJ1-2	TGTGCCAGCAGTTACTCTTTTAACACAGCTAACTATGGCTACACCTTC	CASSYSFNTANYGYTF
TRBV4-1	TRBD1	NA	TRBJ2-7	TGCGCCAGCAGCCAATACGGGACAGGACGCTACGAGCAGTACTTC	CASSQYGTGRYEQYF
TRBV5-1	NA	NA	TRBJ1-1	TGCGCCAGCAGCTTGTATCGGAACCTGAACACTGAAGCTTTCTTT	CASSLYRNLNTEAFF
TRBV5-1	NA	NA	TRBJ2-1	TGCGCCAGCAGCTTGTCCGCCTACAATGAGCAGTTCTTC	CASSLSAYNEQFF
TRBV6-1	TRBD1	NA	TRBJ1-1	TGTGCCAGCAGTGAAGCGGGCAGGGGGGGGGCTGAAGCTTTCTTT	CASSEAGRGGAEAFF
TRBV5-1	NA	NA	TRBJ1-1	TGCGCCAGCAGCTTGACCGAAGACACTGAAGCTTTCTTT	CASSLTEDTEAFF
TRBV29-1	TRBD1	NA	TRBJ1-5	TGCAGCGTTGCTACCGGGACAGGGAATCAGCCCCAGCATTTT	CSVATGTGNQPQHF
TRBV30	TRBD1	NA	TRBJ1-3	TGTGCCTGGAGTCGACAGGGACAAACTTCTGGAAACACCATATATTTT	CAWSRQGQTSGNTIYF
TRBV30	TRBD2	once	TRBJ2-7	TGTGCCTGGCGTGTTGCGGGGGGCTCCTACGAGCAGTACTTC	CAWRVAGGSYEQYF
TRBV7-8	TRBD1	NA	TRBJ1-2	TGTGCCAGCAGCTTAGCGGGACAGGGAAAGGGCTACACCTTC	CASSLAGQGKGYTF
TRBV9	NA	NA	TRBJ1-6	TGTGCCAGCAGCGTAGCGGGGGCGGGTTCACCCCTCCACTTT	CASSVAGAGSPLHF
TRBV30	NA	NA	TRBJ1-3	TGTGCCTGGAGTAGGACATTCTCTGGAAACACCATATATTTT	CAWSRTFSGNTIYF
TRBV15	NA	NA	TRBJ1-1	TGTGCCACCAGGTTGTTTGAGGGGAGGGGTGAAGCTTTCTTT	CATRLFEGRGEAFF
TRBV7-9	NA	NA	TRBJ2-2	TGTGCCAGCAGCCCACGTACGAACACCGGGGAGCTGTTTTTT	CASSPRTNTGELFF
TRBV4-1	NA	NA	TRBJ2-7	TGCGCCAGCAGCCAAGAATACGAGCAGTACTTC	CASSQEYEQYF
TRBV27	NA	NA	TRBJ2-3	TGTGCCAGCAGTTGGGGAGAGGCAGATACGCAGTATTTT	CASSWGEADTQYF
TRBV5-1	NA	few	TRBJ1-3	TGCGCCAGCAGCTTGTACTTGCCGGGGGAAGGCTCTGGAAACACCATATATTTT	CASSLYLPGEGSGNTIYF
TRBV29-1	TRBD1	few	TRBJ1-6	TGCAGCGCCCAGACAGGGCTTTTCTCACCCCTCCACTTT	CSAQTGLFSPLHF
TRBV19	NA	NA	TRBJ1-1	TGTGCCAGTAGTATAGGGGCCGGCAGGGAGGTGAGTGAAGCTTTCTTT	CASSIGAGREVSEAFF
TRBV12-5	TRBD1	NA	TRBJ2-3	TGTGCTAGTGGTTTGGTACAGGGACAGGGGGCTTTCGGTACGCAGTATTTT	CASGLVQGQGAFGTQYF
TRBV7-7	TRBD1	NA	TRBJ1-1	TGTGCTAGCAGCTACAGGGGGCGAAAGGTGAACACTGAAGCTTTCTTT	CASSYRGRKVNTEAFF